This TCR beta chain emerged from a study of CD8 T cells in Susac syndrome. Study-level points and caveats: Clonal expansion was missing from Susac syndrome CD4+ T cell repertoires.

Reverse transcription of roughly 0.45 to 1 ug RNA was performed with random hexamers. Multiplex immunoSEQ PCR targeted 54 Vbeta and 13 Jbeta TCR beta segments. Each CDR3 protein gets one entry after TCRdb re-called the immunoSEQ multiplex PCR reads with MiXCR. The sample has roughly 200,000 distinct CDR3 sequences, roughly 94% seen once; the top ten hold around 0.11%. Notes on this clonotype: The antigen is unknown.

CD8+ and CD4+ blood T cells underwent TCR beta sequencing. TEMRA cells were FACS-enriched, with CD8+ and CD4+ T cells isolated negatively. The CDR3 is 17 residues long. The V gene's germline CDR1 is KGHDR and CDR2 SFDVKD. The junction had 7 bases not matched to a gene; V was cut back by 0 bases and J by 5 bases. Sequenced input: CD4+ T cells from PBMCs. This TCR came from a human donor with Susac syndrome. The rearrangement joins TRBV24-1 to TRBJ2-3, with TRBD2 matching over 10 bases. The DNA of the CDR3 is TGTGCCACCAGTGATTTGCAGAGCGGGGGGGCCCAAGATACGCAGTATTTT. Residues: CATSDLQSGGAQDTQYF.